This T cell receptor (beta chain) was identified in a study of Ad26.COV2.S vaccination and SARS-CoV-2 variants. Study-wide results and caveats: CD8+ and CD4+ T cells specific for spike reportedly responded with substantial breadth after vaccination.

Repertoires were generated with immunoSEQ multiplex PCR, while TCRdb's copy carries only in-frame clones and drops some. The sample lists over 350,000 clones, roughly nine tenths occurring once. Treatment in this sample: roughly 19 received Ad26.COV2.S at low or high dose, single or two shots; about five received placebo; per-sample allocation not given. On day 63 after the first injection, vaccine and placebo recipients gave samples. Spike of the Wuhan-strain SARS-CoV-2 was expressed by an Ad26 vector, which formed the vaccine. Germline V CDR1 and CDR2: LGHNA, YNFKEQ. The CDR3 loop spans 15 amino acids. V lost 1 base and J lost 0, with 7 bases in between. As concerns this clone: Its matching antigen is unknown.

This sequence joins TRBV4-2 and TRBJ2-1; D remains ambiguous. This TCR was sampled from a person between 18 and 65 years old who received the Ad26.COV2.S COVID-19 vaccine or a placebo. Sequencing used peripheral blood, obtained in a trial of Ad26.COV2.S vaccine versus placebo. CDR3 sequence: CASSQGLSSYNEQFF. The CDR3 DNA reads TGTGCCAGCAGCCAAGGGCTTAGCTCCTACAATGAGCAGTTCTTC.